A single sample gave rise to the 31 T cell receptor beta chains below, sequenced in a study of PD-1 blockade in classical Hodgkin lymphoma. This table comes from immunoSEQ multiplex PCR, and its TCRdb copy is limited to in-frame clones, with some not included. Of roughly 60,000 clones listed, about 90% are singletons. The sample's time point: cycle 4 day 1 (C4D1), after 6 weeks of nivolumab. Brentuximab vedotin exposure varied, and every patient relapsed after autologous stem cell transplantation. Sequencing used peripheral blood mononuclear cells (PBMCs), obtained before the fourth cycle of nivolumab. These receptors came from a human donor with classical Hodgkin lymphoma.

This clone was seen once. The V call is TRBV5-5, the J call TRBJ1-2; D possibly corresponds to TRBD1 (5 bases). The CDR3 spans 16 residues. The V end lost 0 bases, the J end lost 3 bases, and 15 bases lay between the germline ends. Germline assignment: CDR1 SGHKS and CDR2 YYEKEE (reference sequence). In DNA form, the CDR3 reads TGTGCCAGCAGCTTGGTAGTGGCAGGGAACGACTATGGCTACACCTTC. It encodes CASSLVVAGNDYGYTF.

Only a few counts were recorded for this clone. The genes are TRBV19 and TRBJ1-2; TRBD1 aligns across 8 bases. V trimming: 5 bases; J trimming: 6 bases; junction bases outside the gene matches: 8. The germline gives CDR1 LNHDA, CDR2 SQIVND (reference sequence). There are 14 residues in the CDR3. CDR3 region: CASSPLGGQDGYTF. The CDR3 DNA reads TGTGCCAGTAGTCCGCTGGGGGGACAGGATGGCTACACCTTC. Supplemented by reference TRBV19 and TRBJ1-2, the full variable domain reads DGGITQSPKYLFRKEGQNVTLSCEQNLNHDAMYWYRQDPGQGLRLIYYSQIVNDFQKGDIAEGYSVSREKKESFPLTVTSAQKNPTAFYLCASSPLGGQDGYTFGSGTRLTVV.

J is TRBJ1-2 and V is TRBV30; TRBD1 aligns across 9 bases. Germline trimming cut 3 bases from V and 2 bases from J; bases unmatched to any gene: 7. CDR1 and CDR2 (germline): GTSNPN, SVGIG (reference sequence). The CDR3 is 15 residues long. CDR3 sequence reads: CAWSGSGTGNYGYTF. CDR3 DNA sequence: TGTGCCTGGAGCGGGTCCGGGACAGGGAACTATGGCTACACCTTC.

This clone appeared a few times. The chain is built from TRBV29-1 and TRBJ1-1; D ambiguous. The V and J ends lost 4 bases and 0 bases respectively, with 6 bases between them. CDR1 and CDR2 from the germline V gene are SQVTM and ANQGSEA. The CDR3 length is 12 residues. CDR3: CSVGRMNTEAFF. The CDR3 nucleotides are TGCAGCGTTGGGCGGATGAACACTGAAGCTTTCTTT.

The DNA of the CDR3 is TGTGCCAGTCGGGGCTTCTATGGCTACACCTTC. Its translation: CASRGFYGYTF. The rearrangement links TRBV19 to TRBJ1-2; the D gene is possibly TRBD1 (5 bases). The germline V and J ends were trimmed by 8 bases and 4 bases, with 8 bases remaining between them. The V gene's germline CDR1 is LNHDA and CDR2 SQIVND (reference sequence). CDR3 size: 11 residues.

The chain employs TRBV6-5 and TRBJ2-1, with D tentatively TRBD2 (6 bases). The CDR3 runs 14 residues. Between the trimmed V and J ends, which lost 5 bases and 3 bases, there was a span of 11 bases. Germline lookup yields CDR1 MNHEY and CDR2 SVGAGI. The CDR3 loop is CASSRDLRYNEQFF. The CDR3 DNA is TGTGCCAGCAGTCGGGACTTACGCTACAATGAGCAGTTCTTC.

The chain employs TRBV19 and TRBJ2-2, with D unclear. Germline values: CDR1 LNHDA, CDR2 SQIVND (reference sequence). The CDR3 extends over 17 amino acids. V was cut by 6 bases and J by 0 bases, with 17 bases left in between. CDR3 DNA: TGTGCCAGTAGATACGACGCGAGTTACGCGAACACCGGGGAGCTGTTTTTT. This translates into CASRYDASYANTGELFF.

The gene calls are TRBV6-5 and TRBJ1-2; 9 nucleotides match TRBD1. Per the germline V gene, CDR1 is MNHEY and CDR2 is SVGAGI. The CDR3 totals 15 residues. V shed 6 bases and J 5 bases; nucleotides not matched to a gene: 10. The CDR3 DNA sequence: TGTGCCAGCAGATCTCATGAGGGACAGGGATATGGCTACACCTTC. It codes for CASRSHEGQGYGYTF.

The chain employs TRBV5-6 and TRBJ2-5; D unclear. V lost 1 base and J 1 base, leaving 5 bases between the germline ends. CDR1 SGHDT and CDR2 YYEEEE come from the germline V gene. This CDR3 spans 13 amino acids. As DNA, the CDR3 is TGTGCCAGCAGCTTGACCAGCCAAGAGACCCAGTACTTC. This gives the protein CASSLTSQETQYF.

The chain's CDR3 is CASSSGTGQPQHF. The CDR3 DNA follows: TGTGCCAGCAGCTCAGGGACAGGGCAGCCCCAGCATTTT. The rearrangement uses TRBV7-9 and TRBJ1-5; 9 bases match TRBD1. Trimming took 4 bases from V and 7 from J; bases not matched to a gene: 2. Germline assignment: CDR1 SEHNR and CDR2 FQNEAQ (reference sequence). This CDR3 contains 13 residues.

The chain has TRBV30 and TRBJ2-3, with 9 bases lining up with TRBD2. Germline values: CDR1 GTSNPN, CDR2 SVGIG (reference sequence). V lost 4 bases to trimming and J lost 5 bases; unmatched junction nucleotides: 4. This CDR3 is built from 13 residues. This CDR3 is CAWMGLAEDTQYF. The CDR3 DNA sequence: TGTGCCTGGATGGGACTAGCCGAAGATACGCAGTATTTT.

Written as DNA, the CDR3 is TGTGCCAGCACCACAGGGGTCACGAACACTGAAGCTTTCTTT. It is translated as CASTTGVTNTEAFF. V gene TRBV27 combines with J gene TRBJ1-1; 7 positions match TRBD1. The V segment lost 7 bases and the J segment 1 base; nucleotides outside the gene matches: 6. CDR3 length: 14 residues. Germline V CDR1 and CDR2: MNHEY, SMNVEV (reference sequence).

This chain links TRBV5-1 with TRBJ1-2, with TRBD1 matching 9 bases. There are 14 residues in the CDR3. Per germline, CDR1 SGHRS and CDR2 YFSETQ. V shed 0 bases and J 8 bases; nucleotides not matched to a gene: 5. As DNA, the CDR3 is TGCGCCAGCAGCTTGGGACAGGGGGGTTCGGGCTACACCTTC. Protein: CASSLGQGGSGYTF. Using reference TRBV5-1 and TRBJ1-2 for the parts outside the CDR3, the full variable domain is KAGVTQTPRYLIKTRGQQVTLSCSPISGHRSVSWYQQTPGQGLQFLFEYFSETQRNKGNFPGRFSGRQFSNSRSEMNVSTLELGDSALYLCASSLGQGGSGYTFGSGTRLTVV.

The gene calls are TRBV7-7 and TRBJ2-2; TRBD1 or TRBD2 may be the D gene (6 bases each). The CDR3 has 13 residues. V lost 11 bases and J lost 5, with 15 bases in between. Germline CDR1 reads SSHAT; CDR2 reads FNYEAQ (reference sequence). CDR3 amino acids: CALGAEGTGELFF. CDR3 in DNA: TGTGCCCTGGGGGCGGAGGGGACCGGGGAGCTGTTTTTT.

The CDR3 nucleotides are TGTGCCAGCAGCTCCCACAGGGGGCACGAGCAGTACTTC. It specifies CASSSHRGHEQYF. The rearrangement joins TRBV5-6 to TRBJ2-7; 9 bases line up with TRBD1. From germline, CDR1 is SGHDT and CDR2 YYEEEE. With 3 bases clipped from V and 5 bases from J, the junction kept 3 bases outside the gene matches. The CDR3 has 13 amino acids.

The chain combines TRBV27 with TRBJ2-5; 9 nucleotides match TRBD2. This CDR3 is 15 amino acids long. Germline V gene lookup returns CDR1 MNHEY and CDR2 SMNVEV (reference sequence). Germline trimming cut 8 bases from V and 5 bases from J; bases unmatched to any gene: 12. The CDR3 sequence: CASRGKRGAGETQYF. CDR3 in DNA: TGTGCCAGCCGGGGGAAGCGGGGGGCTGGGGAGACCCAGTACTTC.

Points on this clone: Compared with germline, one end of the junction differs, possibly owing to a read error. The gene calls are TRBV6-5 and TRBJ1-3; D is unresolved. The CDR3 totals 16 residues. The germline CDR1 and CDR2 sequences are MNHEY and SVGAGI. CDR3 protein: CASSNSGRFSGNTIYF. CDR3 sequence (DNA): TGTGCCAGCAGTAACTCGGGCAGGTTCTCTGGAAACACCATATATTTT.

The CDR3 loop is CASSLWLGTPDGEQFF. CDR3 nucleotides: TGTGCCAGCAGCTTGTGGTTGGGGACACCCGACGGTGAGCAGTTCTTC. The V gene is TRBV5-6, the J gene TRBJ2-1, with a tentative D call TRBD1 (6 bases). The CDR3 covers 16 residues. V was clipped by 1 base and J by 9 bases, with 20 bases between them. Germline CDR1 is SGHDT and CDR2 is YYEEEE.

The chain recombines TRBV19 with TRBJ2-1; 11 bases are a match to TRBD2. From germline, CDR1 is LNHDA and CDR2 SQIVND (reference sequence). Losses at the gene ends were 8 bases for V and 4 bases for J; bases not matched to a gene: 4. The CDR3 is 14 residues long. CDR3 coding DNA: TGTGCCAGTGCGACTAGCGGGGCTTACAATGAGCAGTTCTTC. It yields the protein CASATSGAYNEQFF.

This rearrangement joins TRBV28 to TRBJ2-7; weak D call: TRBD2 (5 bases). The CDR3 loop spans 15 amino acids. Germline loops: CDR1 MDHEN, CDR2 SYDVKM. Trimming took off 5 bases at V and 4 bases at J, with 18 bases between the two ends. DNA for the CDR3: TGTGCCAGCAGTAGGGAGCGTGACGGCGGGTACGAGCAGTACTTC. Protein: CASSRERDGGYEQYF.

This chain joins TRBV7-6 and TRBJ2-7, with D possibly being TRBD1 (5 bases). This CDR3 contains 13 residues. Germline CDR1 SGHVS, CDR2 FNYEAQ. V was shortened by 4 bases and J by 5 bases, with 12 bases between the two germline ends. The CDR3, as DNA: TGTGCCAGCAGCTACACAGGTTCCGACGAGCAGTACTTC. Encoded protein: CASSYTGSDEQYF.

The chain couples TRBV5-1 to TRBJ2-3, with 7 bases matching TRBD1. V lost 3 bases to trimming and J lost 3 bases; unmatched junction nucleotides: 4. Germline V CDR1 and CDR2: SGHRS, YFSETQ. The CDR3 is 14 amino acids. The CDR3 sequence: CASSSRGRTDTQYF. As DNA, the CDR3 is TGCGCCAGCAGCTCGAGGGGGCGGACAGATACGCAGTATTTT.

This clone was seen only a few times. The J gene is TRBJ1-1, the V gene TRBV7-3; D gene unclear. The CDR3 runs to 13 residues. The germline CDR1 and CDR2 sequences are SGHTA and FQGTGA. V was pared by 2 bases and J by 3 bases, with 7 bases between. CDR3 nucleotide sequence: TGTGCCAGCAGCTTAGCCCCGTACACTGAAGCTTTCTTT. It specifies CASSLAPYTEAFF. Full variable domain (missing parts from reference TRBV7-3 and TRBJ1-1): GAGVSQTPSNKVTEKGKYVELRCDPISGHTALYWYRQSLGQGPEFLIYFQGTGAADDSGLPNDRFFAVRPEGSVSTLKIQRTERGDSAVYLCASSLAPYTEAFFGQGTRLTVV.

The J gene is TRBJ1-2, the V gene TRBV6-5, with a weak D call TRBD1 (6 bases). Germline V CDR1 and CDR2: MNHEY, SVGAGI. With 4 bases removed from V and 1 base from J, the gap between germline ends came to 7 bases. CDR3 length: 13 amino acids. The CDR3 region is CASSSDSNYGYTF. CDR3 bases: TGTGCCAGCAGTTCGGACAGTAACTATGGCTACACCTTC.

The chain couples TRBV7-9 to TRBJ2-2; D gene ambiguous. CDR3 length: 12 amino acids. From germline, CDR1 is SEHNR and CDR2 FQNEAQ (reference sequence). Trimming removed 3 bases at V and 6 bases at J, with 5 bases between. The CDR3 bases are TGTGCCAGCAGCTTTCTCTCCGGGGAGCTGTTTTTT. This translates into CASSFLSGELFF. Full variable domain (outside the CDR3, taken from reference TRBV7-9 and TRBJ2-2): DTGVSQNPRHKITKRGQNVTFRCDPISEHNRLYWYRQTLGQGPEFLTYFQNEAQLEKSRLLSDRFSAERPKGSFSTLEIQRTEQGDSAMYLCASSFLSGELFFGEGSRLTVL.

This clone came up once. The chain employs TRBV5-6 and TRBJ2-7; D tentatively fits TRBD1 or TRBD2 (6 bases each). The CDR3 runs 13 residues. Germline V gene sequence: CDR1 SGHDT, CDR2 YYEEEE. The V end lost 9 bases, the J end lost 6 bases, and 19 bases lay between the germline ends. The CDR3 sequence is CATHLKGGSEQYF. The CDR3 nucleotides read TGTGCCACCCACCTAAAGGGGGGTTCCGAGCAGTACTTC.

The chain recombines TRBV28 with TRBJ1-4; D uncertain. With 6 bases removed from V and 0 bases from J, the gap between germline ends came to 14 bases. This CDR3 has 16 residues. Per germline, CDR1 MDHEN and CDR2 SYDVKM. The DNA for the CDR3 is TGTGCCAGCAGCCGACTCGGCCTAGCAACTAATGAAAAACTGTTTTTT. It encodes CASSRLGLATNEKLFF.

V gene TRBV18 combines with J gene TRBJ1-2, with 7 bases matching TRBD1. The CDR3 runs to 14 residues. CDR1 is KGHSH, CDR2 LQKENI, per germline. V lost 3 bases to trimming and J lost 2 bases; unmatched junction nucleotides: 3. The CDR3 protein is CASSPRGQNYGYTF. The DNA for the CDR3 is TGTGCCAGCTCACCCCGGGGACAGAACTATGGCTACACCTTC.

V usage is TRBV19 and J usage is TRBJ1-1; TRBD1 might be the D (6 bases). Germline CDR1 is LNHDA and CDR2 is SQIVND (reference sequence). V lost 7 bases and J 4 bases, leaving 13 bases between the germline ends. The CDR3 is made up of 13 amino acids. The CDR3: CASKGGDGTEAFF. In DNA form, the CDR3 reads TGTGCCAGTAAGGGGGGGGATGGCACTGAAGCTTTCTTT.

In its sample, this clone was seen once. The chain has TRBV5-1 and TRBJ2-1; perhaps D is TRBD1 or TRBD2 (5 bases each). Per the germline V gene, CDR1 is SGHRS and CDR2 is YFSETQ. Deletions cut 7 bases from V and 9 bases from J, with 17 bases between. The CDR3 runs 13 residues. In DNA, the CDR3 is TGCGCCAGCGAAAAATTACGGGACGGTGAGCAGTTCTTC. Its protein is CASEKLRDGEQFF.

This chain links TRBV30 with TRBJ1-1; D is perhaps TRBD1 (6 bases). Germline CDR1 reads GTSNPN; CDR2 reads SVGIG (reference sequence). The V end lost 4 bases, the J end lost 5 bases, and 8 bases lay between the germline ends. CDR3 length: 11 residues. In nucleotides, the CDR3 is TGTGCCTGGATCAGGGGTACTGAAGCTTTCTTT. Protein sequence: CAWIRGTEAFF. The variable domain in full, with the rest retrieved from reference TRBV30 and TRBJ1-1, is SQTIHQWPATLVQPVGSPLSLECTVEGTSNPNLYWYRQAAGRGLQLLFYSVGIGQISSEVPQNLSASRPQDRQFILSSKKLLLSDSGFYLCAWIRGTEAFFGQGTRLTVV.